In this sample, the clone carrying this TCR beta chain turned up a few times. These data belong to a study of T-cell memory formation after mild COVID-19. A single record per CDR3 protein comes from TCRdb applying MiXCR to the 5' RACE reads. The top ten clones hold about 3.3% of a sample with roughly 150,000 distinct CDR3 sequences, under 15% of them seen once. This sequence was found in a man between 18 and 29 years old who had mild COVID-19 (a few samples of this study predate the infection). Cell type and time point are not known. Sequencing used PBMCs or a T cell subset sorted from them (not recorded which).

DNA for the CDR3: TGTGCCAGCAGTTCGCCAGGAGTAGATACGCAGTATTTT. It yields the protein CASSSPGVDTQYF. This chain connects TRBV6-5 to TRBJ2-3; D gene ambiguous. V was trimmed by 4 bases and J by 5 bases, leaving 10 bases between them. Germline CDR1 and CDR2: MNHEY and SVGAGI. This CDR3 is 13 amino acids long.